Each of the 26 T cell receptor beta chains below was sequenced from the same sample in a study of OX40 agonist ivuxolimab in advanced cancers. TCRdb's table, derived via immunoSEQ multiplex PCR, lists solely in-frame clones and lacks some. The repertoire consists of 67,000 or so clones, with 88% occurring once and the leading ten covering about 1%. Source: CD4+ or CD8+ T cells sorted from blood, taken in a trial of the OX40 agonist ivuxolimab. The receptors derive from an adult with an advanced solid tumor such as melanoma, head and neck, liver or kidney cancer.

The genes are TRBV15 and TRBJ2-7; tentative D call: TRBD1 (5 bases). CDR3 length equals 15 residues. Between the trimmed V and J ends, which lost 4 bases and 2 bases, there was a span of 15 bases. Looked up from germline, CDR1 is LNHNV and CDR2 is YYDKDF (reference sequence). CDR3 in amino acids: CATSIDSRPTYEQYF. In DNA, the CDR3 is TGTGCCACCAGCATAGACAGCCGACCAACCTACGAGCAGTACTTC.

This chain joins TRBV13 and TRBJ2-2; no firm D call. The CDR3 sequence is 11 residues long. V dropped 3 bases and J dropped 7 bases, with 3 bases sitting between them. Germline V gene lookup returns CDR1 PRHDT and CDR2 FYEKMQ (reference sequence). This chain's CDR3 is CASSFRGELFF. DNA for the CDR3: TGTGCCAGCAGCTTTCGCGGGGAGCTGTTTTTT.

As concerns this clone: The junction shows a germline mismatch at one end, possibly a read error. The chain uses TRBV4-2 and TRBJ2-7; TRBD1 might be the D (6 bases). The CDR3 covers 17 residues. Per the germline V gene, CDR1 is LGHNA and CDR2 is YNFKEQ. Here the CDR3 reads CASGQATSDSYSYEQYF. The CDR3 DNA follows: TGTGCCAGCGGCCAAGCGACTTCGGACAGCTACTCCTACGAGCAGTACTTC.

This clone was detected a few times. The gene calls are TRBV30 and TRBJ1-6; D is undetermined. From germline, CDR1 is GTSNPN and CDR2 SVGIG (reference sequence). CDR3 size: 13 residues. Trimming stripped 4 bases from V and 4 bases from J, with 8 bases between. CDR3 sequence reads: CAWTSTYNSPLHF. In nucleotides, the CDR3 is TGTGCCTGGACTTCAACGTATAATTCACCCCTCCACTTT. Using reference TRBV30 and TRBJ1-6 for the parts outside the CDR3, the full variable domain is SQTIHQWPATLVQPVGSPLSLECTVEGTSNPNLYWYRQAAGRGLQLLFYSVGIGQISSEVPQNLSASRPQDRQFILSSKKLLLSDSGFYLCAWTSTYNSPLHFGNGTRLTVT.

The V call is TRBV7-6, the J call TRBJ2-2; D possibly corresponds to TRBD2 (5 bases). CDR3 length: 15 residues. With 0 bases removed from V and 4 bases from J, the gap between germline ends came to 9 bases. Germline CDR1 is SGHVS and CDR2 is FNYEAQ. The CDR3: CASSLAGESTGELFF. The CDR3, as DNA: TGTGCCAGCAGCTTAGCGGGAGAATCCACCGGGGAGCTGTTTTTT.

The chain recombines TRBV5-4 with TRBJ1-6; the D is unclear. This CDR3 is built from 14 residues. CDR1 is SGHNT and CDR2 is YYREEE in the germline V gene (reference sequence). Trimming pared 4 bases from V and 8 bases from J, leaving 13 bases between. The CDR3 nucleotides are TGTGCCAGCAGCCGGGAAGGTGGAGATTCACCCCTCCACTTT. Amino acid sequence: CASSREGGDSPLHF. Together with reference TRBV5-4 and TRBJ1-6, the CDR3 gives the full variable domain: ETGVTQSPTHLIKTRGQQVTLRCSSQSGHNTVSWYQQALGQGPQFIFQYYREEENGRGNFPPRFSGLQFPNYSSELNVNALELDDSALYLCASSREGGDSPLHFGNGTRLTVT.

This sequence joins TRBV5-1 and TRBJ2-3; 15 bases are a match to TRBD2. In germline, CDR1 is SGHRS, CDR2 YFSETQ. J lost 5 bases, V lost 9 bases, and 10 bases had no gene match. This CDR3 has 16 amino acids. The CDR3 here is CATRTSGGASVDTQYF. The CDR3 DNA sequence: TGCGCCACCCGGACTAGCGGGGGGGCCTCGGTAGATACGCAGTATTTT.

This chain links TRBV11-3 with TRBJ2-1, with D tentatively TRBD2 (6 bases). Germline loops: CDR1 SGHNT, CDR2 YENEEA. V lost 3 bases and J 7 bases, leaving 16 bases between the germline ends. The CDR3 sequence is 15 residues long. This CDR3 reads CASSLEGSGRNEQFF. DNA for the CDR3: TGTGCCAGCAGCTTGGAGGGTAGCGGACGGAATGAGCAGTTCTTC. The full variable domain, with the rest looked up from reference TRBV11-3 and TRBJ2-1, is EAGVVQSPRYKIIEKKQPVAFWCNPISGHNTLYWYLQNLGQGPELLIRYENEEAVDDSQLPKDRFSAERLKGVDSTLKIQPAELGDSAVYLCASSLEGSGRNEQFFGPGTRLTVL.

This chain links TRBV11-3 with TRBJ1-1; a weak D match, TRBD1 (5 bases). V gave up 5 bases and J gave up 5 bases, with 15 bases separating them. This CDR3 region has 14 residues. Germline V gene data show CDR1 as SGHNT and CDR2 as YENEEA. CDR3 sequence (DNA): TGTGCCAGCAGCCCACAAAGTGGGACTACTGAAGCTTTCTTT. It codes for CASSPQSGTTEAFF.

The genes are TRBV27 and TRBJ2-1; the D gene is possibly TRBD2 (5 bases). Trimming cost V 0 bases and J 1 base, with 7 bases left between them. This CDR3 spans 15 amino acids. The germline CDR1 and CDR2 sequences are MNHEY and SMNVEV (reference sequence). The CDR3 region is CASSLSGRSYNEQFF. DNA of the CDR3: TGTGCCAGCAGTTTATCAGGGAGATCCTACAATGAGCAGTTCTTC.

V is TRBV7-8 and J is TRBJ2-5, with 8 bases that match TRBD1. The CDR3 is 14 amino acids. Germline CDR1 is SGHVS and CDR2 is FQNEAQ. Trimming cost V 1 base and J 5 bases; bases outside gene matches: 3. The CDR3 protein is CASSLDRGWETQYF. DNA of the CDR3: TGTGCCAGCAGCTTAGACAGGGGGTGGGAGACCCAGTACTTC.

This chain links TRBV5-1 with TRBJ2-2, with TRBD1 matching over 10 bases. The CDR3 loop spans 16 amino acids. Unmatched junction bases numbered 9, after V lost 5 bases and J lost 5 bases. Per the germline V gene, CDR1 is SGHRS and CDR2 is YFSETQ. CDR3: CASSRNAGQGTGELFF. CDR3 DNA sequence: TGCGCCAGCAGTCGAAATGCGGGACAGGGGACCGGGGAGCTGTTTTTT.

V and J are TRBV5-1 and TRBJ2-7, with D tentatively TRBD2 (6 bases). Germline V CDR1 and CDR2: SGHRS, YFSETQ. Deletions cut 0 bases from V and 2 bases from J, with 12 bases between. This CDR3 is built from 15 residues. The DNA of the CDR3 is TGCGCCAGCAGCTTGGCCGCGGGGACCCCCTACGAGCAGTACTTC. Protein: CASSLAAGTPYEQYF.

The V and J genes are TRBV30 and TRBJ2-7; D is uncertain. The V and J ends lost 2 bases and 2 bases respectively, with 7 bases between them. CDR3 length: 12 amino acids. Germline lookup yields CDR1 GTSNPN and CDR2 SVGIG (reference sequence). The CDR3 here is CAWSRATYEQYF. The CDR3 DNA is TGTGCCTGGAGTCGGGCTACCTACGAGCAGTACTTC. The complete variable domain, with remaining parts taken from reference TRBV30 and TRBJ2-7, reads SQTIHQWPATLVQPVGSPLSLECTVEGTSNPNLYWYRQAAGRGLQLLFYSVGIGQISSEVPQNLSASRPQDRQFILSSKKLLLSDSGFYLCAWSRATYEQYFGPGTRLTVT.

The chain employs TRBV13 and TRBJ1-3; no firm D call. The length of the CDR3 is 13 residues. Germline assignment: CDR1 PRHDT and CDR2 FYEKMQ (reference sequence). V lost 7 bases and J 4 bases, leaving 11 bases between the germline ends. The CDR3 DNA follows: TGTGCCAGCACCCCTCGTAGAGGAAACACCATATATTTT. Protein product: CASTPRRGNTIYF.

The genes are TRBV4-3 and TRBJ1-5; 10 bases match TRBD1. The CDR3 extends over 16 amino acids. Unmatched junction bases numbered 6, after V lost 0 bases and J lost 7 bases. Germline values: CDR1 LGHNA, CDR2 YSLEER. The CDR3 spells CASSQDWTGGRQPQHF. The CDR3 nucleotides read TGCGCCAGCAGCCAAGATTGGACAGGGGGGAGGCAGCCCCAGCATTTT.

The chain combines TRBV19 with TRBJ1-2; 8 positions match TRBD1. From germline, CDR1 is LNHDA and CDR2 SQIVND (reference sequence). This CDR3 has 15 amino acids. The junction had 10 bases not matched to a gene; V was cut back by 6 bases and J by 4 bases. Here the CDR3 DNA reads TGTGCCAGTAGCCTAGGACAGGGCGGACTCTATGGCTACACCTTC. Translation gives CASSLGQGGLYGYTF.

V gene TRBV5-4 combines with J gene TRBJ2-7; TRBD1 might be the D (5 bases). The germline V and J ends were trimmed by 2 bases and 5 bases, with 11 bases remaining between them. This CDR3 is 13 amino acids long. CDR1 and CDR2 from the germline V gene are SGHNT and YYREEE (reference sequence). The CDR3 region is CASSFRQGHEQYF. The DNA of the CDR3 is TGTGCCAGCAGCTTCAGGCAGGGCCACGAGCAGTACTTC.

This rearrangement joins TRBV6-6 to TRBJ2-2; tentatively, D is TRBD2 (5 bases). The CDR3 totals 14 residues. V was shortened by 8 bases and J by 1 base, with 11 bases between the two germline ends. Per the germline V gene, CDR1 is MNHNY and CDR2 is SVGAGI (reference sequence). CDR3 DNA sequence: TGTGCCAGCCATCGAGCGGTGAACACCGGGGAGCTGTTTTTT. It codes for CASHRAVNTGELFF.

The chain employs TRBV28 and TRBJ2-5; 8 bases line up with TRBD2. This CDR3 spans 14 amino acids. V shed 10 bases and J 2 bases; nucleotides not matched to a gene: 9. CDR1 and CDR2 (germline): MDHEN, SYDVKM. Here the CDR3 DNA reads TGTGCCAAAATCATAGCGGGGAAACAAGAGACCCAGTACTTC. Its translation is CAKIIAGKQETQYF.

This chain joins TRBV28 and TRBJ1-4; 7 bases align to TRBD1. Germline assignment: CDR1 MDHEN and CDR2 SYDVKM. The CDR3 extends over 16 amino acids. V shed 5 bases, J shed 0 bases, and the junction held 6 bases outside the gene matches. The CDR3 sequence: CASSPAGQATNEKLFF. The DNA of the CDR3 is TGTGCCAGCAGTCCCGCCGGACAGGCAACTAATGAAAAACTGTTTTTT.

V is TRBV4-2 and J is TRBJ2-2; no clear D. Trimming removed 0 bases from V and 7 bases from J, with 9 bases in between. This CDR3 region has 14 residues. Germline CDR1 and CDR2: LGHNA and YNFKEQ. The CDR3 DNA reads as TGTGCCAGCAGCCAAGATGTCGGAGACGGGGAGCTGTTTTTT. This gives the protein CASSQDVGDGELFF.

The chain carries TRBV19 and TRBJ2-5; 8 nucleotides agree with TRBD2. CDR3 size: 15 residues. V was clipped by 7 bases and J by 2 bases; unmatched bases: 9. Germline-derived CDR1 and CDR2 are LNHDA and SQIVND (reference sequence). The CDR3 nucleotides are TGTGCCAGTACCCTCTCCGGGGGGGGGCAAGAGACCCAGTACTTC. This codes for CASTLSGGGQETQYF.

The rearrangement joins TRBV11-1 to TRBJ2-7, with D possibly TRBD1 on 5 matching bases. The V end lost 5 bases, the J end lost 5 bases, and 13 bases lay between the germline ends. The CDR3 is made up of 13 amino acids. Germline V lookup: CDR1 SGHAT, CDR2 FQDESV (reference sequence). DNA for the CDR3: TGTGCCAGCAGCCCTCAGGGCACCCACGAGCAGTACTTC. Translated: CASSPQGTHEQYF.

This chain uses TRBV10-3 with TRBJ1-2; D not resolved. V was shortened by 4 bases and J by 7 bases, with 16 bases between the two germline ends. CDR1 is ENHRY, CDR2 SYGVKD, per germline. There are 14 residues in the CDR3. The CDR3 DNA is TGTGCCATCAGTGGCGGGTGGGAGAAAGTTGGCTACACCTTC. This encodes CAISGGWEKVGYTF.

Here the CDR3 DNA reads TGCGCCAGCAGTGAAGAACAGGGAAACACCATATATTTT. Protein sequence: CASSEEQGNTIYF. J is TRBJ1-3 and V is TRBV10-1; D gene ambiguous. Germline CDR1 reads WNHNN; CDR2 reads SYGVQD (reference sequence). This CDR3 comprises 13 residues. Trimming pared 3 bases from V and 4 bases from J, leaving 7 bases between.